This TCR beta chain comes out of a study of T cell repertoires in cytomegalovirus infection. Study background: It was the public TCR beta signatures that indicated both CMV infection and matching HLA type.

This clonotype was observed a few times. Germline loops: CDR1 SGHVS, CDR2 FQNEAQ. The CDR3 length is 12 residues. Trimming pared 2 bases from V and 10 bases from J, leaving 11 bases between. TCRdb reanalysed the reads using MiXCR and keeps one entry per CDR3 protein. The table records around 260,000 distinct CDR3 sequences, roughly 23% of them present only once. Sequences were obtained from PBMCs. The chain has TRBV7-8 and TRBJ2-5, with D hard to call. The TCR sequence derives from a human donor in good health (CMV status not recorded). Some clones in this sample may be carry-over from other donors' samples. The CDR3 loop is CASSLRPTGQYF. The CDR3 DNA reads as TGTGCCAGCAGCTTAAGACCCACCGGCCAGTACTTC.